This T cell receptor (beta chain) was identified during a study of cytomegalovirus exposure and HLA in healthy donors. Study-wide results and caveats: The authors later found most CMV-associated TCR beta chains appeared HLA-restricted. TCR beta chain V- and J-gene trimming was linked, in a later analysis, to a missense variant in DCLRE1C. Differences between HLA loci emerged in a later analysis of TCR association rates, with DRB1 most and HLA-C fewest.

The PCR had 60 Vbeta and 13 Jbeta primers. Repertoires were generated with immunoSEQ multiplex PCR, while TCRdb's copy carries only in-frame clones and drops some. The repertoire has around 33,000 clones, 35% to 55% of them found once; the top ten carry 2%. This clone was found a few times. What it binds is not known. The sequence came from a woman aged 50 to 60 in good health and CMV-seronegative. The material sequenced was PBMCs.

This CDR3 reads CASRLTDVGTGELFF. DNA for the CDR3: TGTGCCAGCAGGTTAACAGACGTGGGCACCGGGGAGCTGTTTTTT. The chain employs TRBV6-1 and TRBJ2-2, with no clear D. V gave up 6 bases and J gave up 4 bases, with 15 bases separating them. This CDR3 comprises 15 residues. Germline values: CDR1 MNHNS, CDR2 SASEGT.